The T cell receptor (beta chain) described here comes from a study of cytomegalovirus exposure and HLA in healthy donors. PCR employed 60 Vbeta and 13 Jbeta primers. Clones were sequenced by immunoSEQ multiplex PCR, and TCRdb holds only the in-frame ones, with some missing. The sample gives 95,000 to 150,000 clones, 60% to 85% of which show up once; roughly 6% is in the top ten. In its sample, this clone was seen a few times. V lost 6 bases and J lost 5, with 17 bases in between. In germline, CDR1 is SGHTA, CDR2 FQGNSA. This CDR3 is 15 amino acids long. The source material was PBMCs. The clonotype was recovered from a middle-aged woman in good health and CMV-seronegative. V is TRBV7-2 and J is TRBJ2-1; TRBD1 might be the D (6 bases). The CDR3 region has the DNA TGTGCCAGCAGGTCGAACAGGGAGAACGACAATGAGCAGTTCTTC. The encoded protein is CASRSNRENDNEQFF.